This is a list of T cell receptor beta chains from one sample in a study of cytomegalovirus exposure and HLA in healthy donors. Profiling relied on immunoSEQ multiplex PCR, and the TCRdb table lists in-frame clones only, not all of them. The table records around 140,000 clones, around four fifths of them present only once. Source material: PBMCs. Source of these receptors: a female donor in good health and CMV-seronegative. CDR3s include the opening cysteine and the closing phenylalanine or tryptophan. The D gene is left open where the match is weak. Only some rows state a clone size, as once, few, many or a class for expanded clones.

abundance: few
d_gene: TRBD1
j_gene: TRBJ2-1
v_gene: TRBV5-4
CDR3aa: CASSPGTGGYNEQFF
CDR3nt: TGTGCCAGCAGCCCCGGGACAGGGGGATACAATGAGCAGTTCTTC

abundance: .
d_gene: TRBD2
j_gene: TRBJ2-1
v_gene: TRBV5-4
CDR3aa: CASSWGSGGNYNEQFF
CDR3nt: TGTGCCAGCAGCTGGGGTAGCGGGGGCAATTACAATGAGCAGTTCTTC

abundance: .
d_gene: .
j_gene: TRBJ1-3
v_gene: TRBV4-1
CDR3aa: CASSQGGVPGNTIYF
CDR3nt: TGCGCCAGCAGCCAGGGCGGGGTTCCTGGAAACACCATATATTTT

abundance: few
d_gene: TRBD2
j_gene: TRBJ2-4
v_gene: TRBV28
CDR3aa: CASSSSGSGAAKNIQYF
CDR3nt: TGTGCCAGCAGCAGTAGCGGGAGTGGAGCAGCCAAAAACATTCAGTACTTC

abundance: .
d_gene: .
j_gene: TRBJ2-1
v_gene: TRBV4-1
CDR3aa: CASSHPGLLAVNEQFF
CDR3nt: TGCGCCAGCAGCCACCCCGGACTACTAGCAGTGAATGAGCAGTTCTTC

abundance: .
d_gene: TRBD1
j_gene: TRBJ1-5
v_gene: TRBV6-1
CDR3aa: CASTRQGHQPQHF
CDR3nt: TGTGCCAGCACGCGACAGGGGCATCAGCCCCAGCATTTT

abundance: .
d_gene: .
j_gene: TRBJ1-2
v_gene: TRBV7-2
CDR3aa: CASSLVESRDRNGYTF
CDR3nt: TGTGCCAGCAGCTTAGTTGAGTCCCGGGATCGGAATGGCTACACCTTC

abundance: .
d_gene: TRBD2
j_gene: TRBJ2-7
v_gene: TRBV7-9
CDR3aa: CSSSVTPPGLATYYEQYF
CDR3nt: TGTTCCAGCAGCGTTACGCCTCCGGGACTAGCGACCTATTACGAGCAGTACTTC

abundance: .
d_gene: .
j_gene: TRBJ1-1
v_gene: TRBV9
CDR3aa: CASSGIATGNTEAFF
CDR3nt: TGTGCCAGCAGCGGCATCGCCACAGGGAACACTGAAGCTTTCTTT

abundance: .
d_gene: TRBD2
j_gene: TRBJ2-1
v_gene: TRBV19
CDR3aa: CASSTRLAGANEQFF
CDR3nt: TGTGCCAGTAGTACGCGACTAGCGGGAGCCAATGAGCAGTTCTTC

abundance: .
d_gene: .
j_gene: TRBJ1-2
v_gene: TRBV30
CDR3aa: CAWARADNYGYTF
CDR3nt: TGTGCCTGGGCCAGGGCAGATAACTATGGCTACACCTTC

abundance: .
d_gene: .
j_gene: TRBJ2-4
v_gene: TRBV6-1
CDR3aa: CASSGPGTTAKNIQYF
CDR3nt: TGTGCCAGCAGTGGTCCCGGGACAACAGCCAAAAACATTCAGTACTTC

abundance: .
d_gene: TRBD1
j_gene: TRBJ1-1
v_gene: TRBV5-1
CDR3aa: CASRHGTGQRLMPAFF
CDR3nt: TGCGCCAGCAGGCATGGTACGGGACAGAGGTTAATGCCAGCTTTCTTT

abundance: .
d_gene: .
j_gene: TRBJ1-1
v_gene: TRBV6-6
CDR3aa: CASSYPLGLGATEAFF
CDR3nt: TGTGCCAGCAGTTACCCCTTGGGACTGGGTGCCACTGAAGCTTTCTTT

abundance: few
d_gene: .
j_gene: TRBJ1-3
v_gene: TRBV6-5
CDR3aa: CASSPGQGYGNTIYF
CDR3nt: TGTGCCAGCAGCCCAGGGCAGGGGTATGGAAACACCATATATTTT

abundance: .
d_gene: TRBD1
j_gene: TRBJ2-3
v_gene: TRBV10-1
CDR3aa: CASSSHRGSGTDTQYF
CDR3nt: TGCGCCAGCAGTTCGCACAGGGGAAGTGGTACAGATACGCAGTATTTT

abundance: .
d_gene: .
j_gene: TRBJ2-3
v_gene: TRBV29-1
CDR3aa: CSVTRGDTQYF
CDR3nt: TGCAGCGTAACCAGAGGAGATACGCAGTATTTT

abundance: .
d_gene: TRBD1
j_gene: TRBJ1-6
v_gene: TRBV6-5
CDR3aa: CASSGMGQDNSPLHF
CDR3nt: TGTGCCAGCAGCGGTATGGGACAGGATAATTCACCCCTCCACTTT

abundance: .
d_gene: .
j_gene: TRBJ1-2
v_gene: TRBV7-2
CDR3aa: CASSPGANYGYTF
CDR3nt: TGTGCCAGCAGCCCGGGGGCTAACTATGGCTACACCTTC

abundance: once
d_gene: .
j_gene: TRBJ2-2
v_gene: TRBV11-2
CDR3aa: CASSWRATDIAGELFF
CDR3nt: TGTGCCAGCAGCTGGCGGGCCACCGATATAGCCGGGGAGCTGTTTTTT

abundance: .
d_gene: TRBD2
j_gene: TRBJ2-3
v_gene: TRBV19
CDR3aa: CASSPSGAGVRRPYF
CDR3nt: TGTGCCAGTAGTCCTTCGGGAGCGGGGGTTAGGCGTCCGTATTTT

abundance: once
d_gene: TRBD2
j_gene: TRBJ2-1
v_gene: TRBV13
CDR3aa: CASSLGLAGSSYNEQFF
CDR3nt: TGTGCCAGCAGCTTAGGTCTAGCGGGCAGCTCCTACAATGAGCAGTTCTTC

abundance: .
d_gene: TRBD2
j_gene: TRBJ2-2
v_gene: TRBV5-1
CDR3aa: CASSLNVAGTGELFF
CDR3nt: TGCGCCAGCAGCTTGAACGTAGCGGGCACCGGGGAGCTGTTTTTT

abundance: .
d_gene: .
j_gene: TRBJ2-7
v_gene: TRBV7-2
CDR3aa: CASSLMASRGQSEQYF
CDR3nt: TGTGCCAGCAGCCTGATGGCATCCAGGGGCCAAAGCGAGCAGTACTTC

abundance: .
d_gene: .
j_gene: TRBJ1-1
v_gene: TRBV29-1
CDR3aa: CSCKRGPDTEAFF
CDR3nt: TGCAGCTGCAAACGAGGGCCGGACACTGAAGCTTTCTTT

abundance: .
d_gene: TRBD1
j_gene: TRBJ1-6
v_gene: TRBV2
CDR3aa: CASSTGQGNYNSPLHF
CDR3nt: TGTGCCAGCAGTACGGGACAGGGGAATTATAATTCACCCCTCCACTTT